This T cell receptor beta chain comes out of a study of CD8 T cells in ankylosing spondylitis. The study's findings and limits: Matched ankylosing spondylitis synovial fluid reportedly contained a significantly enriched population of disease-linked clones. CD8+ disease-linked clones were present at relatively low frequencies in blood. Seemingly characteristic of ankylosing spondylitis blood was a TCR beta motif consisting of under ten highly homologous variants.

The V end was cut by 0 bases, the J end by 5 bases, with 8 bases between. The CDR3 has 14 residues. Per germline, CDR1 MNHEY and CDR2 SVGEGT. This clonotype appeared many times. Its antigen remains unknown. TCRdb re-called the 5' RACE reads through MiXCR, storing one row per CDR3 protein. The sample includes fewer than 150,000 distinct CDR3 sequences, about 7% of them seen just once. The receptor's source is a female donor with ankylosing spondylitis or in good health (not recorded which). Sequenced input: blood, either unsorted or a sorted T cell fraction (not recorded which). The chain links TRBV6-2 or TRBV6-3 to TRBJ2-1; D remains ambiguous. CDR3 in amino acids: CASSYSITNNEQFF. DNA of the CDR3: TGTGCCAGCAGTTACTCGATAACTAACAATGAGCAGTTCTTC.